The 9 T cell receptor beta chains reported below all come from one sample, sequenced in a study of shared clonotypes between healthy human individuals. Produced via immunoSEQ multiplex PCR; TCRdb's table is partial and in-frame only. The sample includes more than 1 million clones, around 78% of them seen just once. Input material: memory CD4+ T cells from PBMCs. This sample's subset: CD45RA-negative fraction. The receptor source for this set is a man aged 18 to 30 in good health. Some clones in this sample may be carry-over from other donors' samples.

The chain recombines TRBV28 with TRBJ2-2; 9 bases line up with TRBD2. V shed 6 bases and J 4 bases; nucleotides not matched to a gene: 9. Germline CDR1 MDHEN, CDR2 SYDVKM. There are 16 residues in the CDR3. The CDR3 protein is CASSPWVAGVTGELFF. The CDR3, as DNA: TGTGCCAGCAGCCCTTGGGTAGCGGGAGTCACCGGGGAGCTGTTTTTT.

As DNA, the CDR3 is TGTGCCAGCAGTACACAAGCGGGAGTAGACGAGCAGTACTTC. Translation gives CASSTQAGVDEQYF. This chain uses TRBV28 with TRBJ2-7; 8 bases agree with TRBD2. The CDR3 is 14 residues long. The V segment lost 5 bases and the J segment 5 bases; nucleotides outside the gene matches: 8. CDR1 is MDHEN and CDR2 is SYDVKM in the germline V gene.

This clone was recorded once. This chain links TRBV5-1 with TRBJ2-7, with D possibly matching TRBD2 (7 bases). The CDR3 contains 15 residues. Trimming removed 4 bases from V and 3 bases from J, with 17 bases in between. Germline V lookup: CDR1 SGHRS, CDR2 YFSETQ. The CDR3: CASSRPGGGRYEQYF. DNA for the CDR3: TGCGCCAGCAGCCGGCCGGGGGGCGGGCGCTACGAGCAGTACTTC.

The chain combines TRBV7-3 with TRBJ2-5; D is perhaps TRBD1 (5 bases). The CDR3 is 15 residues long. Germline CDR1 is SGHTA and CDR2 is FQGTGA. The ends were cut back, 7 bases at V and 7 bases at J, with 22 bases in the middle. CDR3 sequence (DNA): TGTGCCAGCAATGGCCGGACAAGGACGCTAGGGACCCAGTACTTC. Translating it yields CASNGRTRTLGTQYF.

J is TRBJ2-7 and V is TRBV4-2; 11 nucleotides align to TRBD2. There are 17 residues in the CDR3. J gave up 2 bases and V 0 bases, and 6 bases lay outside the gene matches. CDR1 and CDR2 (germline): LGHNA, YNFKEQ. The CDR3 reads CASSQEAGSGRAYEQYF. The CDR3 DNA reads TGTGCCAGCAGCCAAGAGGCGGGTAGCGGGAGGGCCTACGAGCAGTACTTC.

This chain links TRBV6-4 with TRBJ2-1; 7 positions agree with TRBD1. The ends lost 5 bases at V and 0 bases at J; junction bases unmatched: 10. CDR1 is MRHNA and CDR2 is SNTAGT in the germline V gene. The CDR3 has 17 amino acids. This CDR3 reads CASSNSRGSSSYNEQFF. For the CDR3, the DNA is TGTGCCAGCAGTAATTCCAGGGGGTCGAGCTCCTACAATGAGCAGTTCTTC.

This rearrangement joins TRBV7-2 to TRBJ2-1; 10 nucleotides agree with TRBD2. The CDR3 is 13 amino acids. CDR1 is SGHTA and CDR2 is FQGNSA in the germline V gene. Trimming removed 0 bases from V and 15 bases from J; junction bases left unmatched: 5. CDR3 in amino acids: CASSLAAASGRFF. CDR3 in DNA: TGTGCCAGCAGCTTAGCCGCCGCTAGCGGGAGGTTCTTC.

This sequence joins TRBV4-2 and TRBJ2-6, with TRBD2 identical over 7 bases. Germline V lookup: CDR1 LGHNA, CDR2 YNFKEQ. Trimming removed 0 bases from V and 1 base from J; junction bases left unmatched: 3. CDR3 length: 17 residues. In nucleotides, the CDR3 is TGTGCCAGCAGCCAAGAGAGGGAGGGGTCTGGGGCCAACGTCCTGACTTTC. It codes for CASSQEREGSGANVLTF.

The rearrangement uses TRBV7-9 and TRBJ2-3; perhaps TRBD1 as D (6 bases). CDR1 is SEHNR and CDR2 is FQNEAQ in the germline V gene (reference sequence). The CDR3 has 15 residues. The V end lost 5 bases, the J end lost 3 bases, and 15 bases lay between the germline ends. CDR3 region: CASSPQGTGTDTQYF. Written as DNA, the CDR3 is TGTGCCAGCAGCCCACAGGGTACGGGGACAGATACGCAGTATTTT.